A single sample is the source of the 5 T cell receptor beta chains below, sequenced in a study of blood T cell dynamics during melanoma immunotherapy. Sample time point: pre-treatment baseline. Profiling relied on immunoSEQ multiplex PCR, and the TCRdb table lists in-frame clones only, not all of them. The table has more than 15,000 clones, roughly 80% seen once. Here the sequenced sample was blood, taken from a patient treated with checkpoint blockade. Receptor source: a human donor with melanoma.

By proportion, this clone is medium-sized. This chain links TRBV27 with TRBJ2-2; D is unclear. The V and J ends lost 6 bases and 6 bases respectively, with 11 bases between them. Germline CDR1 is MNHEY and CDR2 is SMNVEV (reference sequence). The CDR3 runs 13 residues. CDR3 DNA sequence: TGTGCCAGCAGAAGGGCGACGGCCGGGGAGCTGTTTTTT. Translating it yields CASRRATAGELFF.

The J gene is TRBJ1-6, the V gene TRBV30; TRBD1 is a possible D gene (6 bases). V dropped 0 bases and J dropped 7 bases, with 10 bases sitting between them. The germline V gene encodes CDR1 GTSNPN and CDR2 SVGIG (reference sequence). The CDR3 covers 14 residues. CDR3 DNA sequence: TGTGCCTGGAGTGTGCCGGGGACAAATTCACCCCTCCACTTT. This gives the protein CAWSVPGTNSPLHF.

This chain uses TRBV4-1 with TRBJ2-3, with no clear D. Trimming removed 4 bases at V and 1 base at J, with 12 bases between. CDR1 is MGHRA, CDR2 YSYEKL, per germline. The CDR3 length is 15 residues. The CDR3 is CASSLEASRTDTQYF. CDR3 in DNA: TGCGCCAGCAGCCTTGAAGCTAGTCGCACAGATACGCAGTATTTT.

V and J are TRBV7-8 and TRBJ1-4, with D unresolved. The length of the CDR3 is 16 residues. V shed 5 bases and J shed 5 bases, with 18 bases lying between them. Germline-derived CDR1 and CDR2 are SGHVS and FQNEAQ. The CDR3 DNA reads TGTGCCAGCAGCCCGTACCGCGGCCGGATGAATGAAAAACTGTTTTTT. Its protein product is CASSPYRGRMNEKLFF.

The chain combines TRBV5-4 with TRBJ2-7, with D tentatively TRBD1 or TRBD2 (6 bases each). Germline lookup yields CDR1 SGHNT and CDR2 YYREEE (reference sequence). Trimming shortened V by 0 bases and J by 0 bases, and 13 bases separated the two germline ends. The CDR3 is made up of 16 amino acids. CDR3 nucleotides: TGTGCCAGCAGCTTGGGTCCCGGGGGCAGCTCCTACGAGCAGTACTTC. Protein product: CASSLGPGGSSYEQYF.